The clone carrying this TCR beta chain was observed at least ten times. These data are taken from a study of identical twins. The CDR3 has 14 amino acids. The V gene lost 2 bases and the J gene lost 7 bases, with 11 bases spanning the gap. Germline V gene data show CDR1 as MNHEY and CDR2 as SMNVEV (reference sequence). TCRdb independently ran MiXCR on the 5' RACE reads; one entry per CDR3 protein. This repertoire shows hundreds of thousands of distinct CDR3 sequences, 5.5% to 7.5% found once; its top ten account for roughly 1.6%. The chain links TRBV27 to TRBJ1-4; maybe TRBD1 (6 bases). Sequenced input: naive T cells sorted from blood. The receptor was isolated from a man aged 18 to 29 in good health. The CDR3 bases are TGTGCCAGCAGTTTAGGGGGCAGTTTTGAAAAACTGTTTTTT. It codes for CASSLGGSFEKLFF. Complete variable domain (other parts from reference TRBV27 and TRBJ1-4): EAQVTQNPRYLITVTGKKLTVTCSQNMNHEYMSWYRQDPGLGLRQIYYSMNVEVTDKGDVPEGYKVSRKEKRNFPLILESPSPNQTSLYFCASSLGGSFEKLFFGSGTQLSVL.